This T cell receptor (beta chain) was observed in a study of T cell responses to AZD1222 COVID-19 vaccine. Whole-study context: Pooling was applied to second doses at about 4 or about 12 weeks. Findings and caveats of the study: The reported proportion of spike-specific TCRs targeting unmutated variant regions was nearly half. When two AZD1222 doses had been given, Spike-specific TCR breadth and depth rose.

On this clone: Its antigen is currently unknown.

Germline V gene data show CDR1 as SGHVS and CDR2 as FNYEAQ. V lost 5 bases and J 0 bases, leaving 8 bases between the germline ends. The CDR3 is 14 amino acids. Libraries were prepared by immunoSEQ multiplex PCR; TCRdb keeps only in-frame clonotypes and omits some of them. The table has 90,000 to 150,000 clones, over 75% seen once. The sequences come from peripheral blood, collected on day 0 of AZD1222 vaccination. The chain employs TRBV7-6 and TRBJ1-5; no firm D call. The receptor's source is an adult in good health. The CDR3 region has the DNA TGTGCCAGCAGCCCTTTGAATAGCAATCAGCCCCAGCATTTT. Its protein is CASSPLNSNQPQHF.